Below, one TCR beta chain is given with its context. Its antigen is currently unknown. Sequencing was performed with immunoSEQ multiplex PCR; in TCRdb, only in-frame clones are kept and a portion is missing. The profile shows over 110,000 clones, roughly 91% of them singletons. This entry is derived from a study of T cell responses to AZD1222 COVID-19 vaccine. Whole-study results and caveats: Targeting of unmutated variant regions was reportedly seen in nearly half of spike-specific TCRs. Just 6 or 7 people given AZD1222 tested seropositive at baseline.

With 1 base clipped from V and 6 bases from J, the junction kept 1 base outside the gene matches. The CDR3 has 13 amino acids. CDR1 SEHNR and CDR2 FQNEAQ come from the germline V gene (reference sequence). V usage is TRBV7-9 and J usage is TRBJ1-1, with 8 bases matching TRBD1. This TCR derives from an adult in good health. Specimen: peripheral blood, collected on day 0 of AZD1222 vaccination. CDR3 DNA sequence: TGTGCCAGCAGCTTAGGGACAGGGTCTGAAGCTTTCTTT. Amino acids: CASSLGTGSEAFF.